This TCR beta chain was observed in a study of cytomegalovirus exposure and HLA in healthy donors. Study information: For the roughly 400 genotyped donors, about 81% fell within the Caucasian-associated ancestry cluster. Whole-study findings and limits: Both high specificity and high sensitivity reportedly marked the classifier's diagnosis of cytomegalovirus status.

13 Jbeta primers and 60 Vbeta primers were used for the PCR. The assay was immunoSEQ multiplex PCR, and TCRdb's table has in-frame clones only and misses some. This table has around 170,000 clones, around 80% appearing once. Donors counted as nominally healthy when sampled, yet unrecorded immune exposures were likely. Note on this clone: Its matching antigen is unknown.

CDR3 length: 14 amino acids. Trimming took 5 bases from V and 4 from J; bases not matched to a gene: 6. Germline values: CDR1 SEHNR, CDR2 FQNEAQ (reference sequence). This receptor was identified in a man aged 35-49 years in good health and CMV-seropositive. This chain links TRBV7-9 with TRBJ1-1, with 8 positions matching TRBD1. The sample consisted of PBMCs. The CDR3 region is CASSLATGATEAFF. Written as DNA, the CDR3 is TGTGCCAGCAGCCTGGCGACAGGGGCCACTGAAGCTTTCTTT.